This T cell receptor (beta chain) was found in a study of blood T cell repertoires in COVID-19. Source study methods: Amplified reference gene primers provided the basis for estimating nucleated cell counts. Profiled with immunoSEQ multiplex PCR; TCRdb holds only in-frame clones, not every one. From that table come the V and J calls and clone size; the DNA was used to work out D and trimming. This table has some 39,000 clones, roughly 90% appearing once. The germline V and J ends were trimmed by 2 bases and 10 bases, with 12 bases remaining between them. Germline assignment: CDR1 SNHLY and CDR2 FYNNEI. This CDR3 spans 14 amino acids.

Specimen: peripheral blood. The rearrangement links TRBV2 to TRBJ1-6, with TRBD1 as a possible D gene (5 bases). The TCR comes from a human donor in a cohort sampled during active COVID-19. In DNA form, the CDR3 reads TGTGCCAGCAGTGAATTGGGGCGCCGATCACCCCTCCACTTT. It is translated as CASSELGRRSPLHF.